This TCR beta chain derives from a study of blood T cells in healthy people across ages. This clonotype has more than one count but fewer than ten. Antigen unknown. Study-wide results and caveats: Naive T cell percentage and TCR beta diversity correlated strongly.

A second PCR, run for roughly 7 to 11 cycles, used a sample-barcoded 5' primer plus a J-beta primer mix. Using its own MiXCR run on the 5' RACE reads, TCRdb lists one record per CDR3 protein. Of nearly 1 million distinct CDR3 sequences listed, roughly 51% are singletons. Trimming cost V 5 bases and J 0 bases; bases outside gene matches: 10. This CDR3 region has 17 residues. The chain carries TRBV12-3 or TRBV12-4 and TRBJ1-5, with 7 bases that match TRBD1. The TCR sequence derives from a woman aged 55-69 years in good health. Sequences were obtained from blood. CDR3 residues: CASSRYRDRRSNQPQHF. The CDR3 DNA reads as TGTGCCAGCAGTCGGTACCGGGACAGACGTAGCAATCAGCCCCAGCATTTT.